This entry concerns a single T cell receptor (beta chain). V was clipped by 4 bases and J by 4 bases, with 13 bases between them. Germline loops: CDR1 LGHDT, CDR2 YNNKEL (reference sequence). CDR3 length equals 15 residues. This entry is derived from a study of blood T cell repertoires in COVID-19. Study in general: The United States, Italy and Spain provided the acute and convalescent COVID-19 samples. PBMCs, B-cell-depleted T cells, or T cells were the source of the cDNA or gDNA that made up the material.

In the source study's methods: Amplifying reference gene primers gave estimates of nucleated cell counts. TCRdb's table, derived via immunoSEQ multiplex PCR, lists solely in-frame clones and lacks some. V and J calls and clone size are as listed in that table; D and trimming were resolved from the DNA. The sample records roughly 70,000 clones, 75% to 85% being singletons. This clonotype was sampled from a woman aged 55-75 years with acute or convalescent COVID-19. The sequenced sample was peripheral blood. V and J are TRBV3-1 (or the pseudogene TRBV3-2) and TRBJ1-4; TRBD1 might be the D (5 bases). The CDR3 reads CASSPSRARNEKLFF. In DNA, the CDR3 is TGTGCCAGCAGCCCCTCCAGGGCCCGTAATGAAAAACTGTTTTTT.